The source of this TCR beta chain is a study of shared clonotypes between healthy human individuals (dated by TCRdb to the early 2020s). General notes on the study: Three men and two women, aged 18 to 49 years, made up the cohort. For each donor, CD4 naive and CD4 memory were each given three plates, CD8 naive was given two plates, and CD8 memory was given one plate. Blood TCR repertoires of roughly five healthy adults were deeply sequenced to estimate repertoire size and the extent of clonotype sharing between individuals. Libraries were prepared and TCR repertoires were sequenced by different laboratories using diverse techniques, in order to increase sequencing depth and limit assay-specific biases. Each donor's leukapheresis produced roughly between roughly 0.94 and 9.5 billion PBMCs. Findings and caveats that apply to the study as a whole: Based on pairwise subsampling, the degree of clonotype sharing among donors was expected to be affected by sequencing depth. The small number of donors limited the genetic and exposure-history diversity represented. Incomplete sequencing was indicated by rarefaction of sorted-subset datasets, despite the large sequencing depth. Sampling was restricted to blood, and TCR repertoires in tissue are likely to differ from TCR repertoires in blood. Estimated clonotype richness was generally larger for naive than for memory subsets. Sharing across four donors was observed for around 5% of naive CD4, 3% to 3.5% of naive CD8, around 2.5% of memory CD4, and less than 0.45% of memory CD8 clonotypes. Compared with non-shared clonotypes, clonotypes shared by all four sorted-subset donors had higher generation probabilities.

TCR CDR3 regions were amplified from genomic DNA by multiplex PCR using the deep immunoSEQ assay. For each cell subset, the extracted genomic DNA was distributed evenly across all wells of several immunoSEQ 96-well plates, and each plate served as one replicate. For sorted subsets, about 220 ng of genomic DNA, equivalent to roughly 30,000 T cell genomes, went into each replicate PCR. Purified libraries were quantified with a Qubit 3.0 fluorometer, sized on a Bioanalyzer 2100, and re-quantified with the KAPA Library Quantification kit. A separate single-read 150-cycle Illumina NextSeq 550 flow cell was used to sequence each immunoSEQ 96-well plate. Processing in the source paper ran as follows. Because the immunoSEQ output included only junctional sequences and no quality scores, the filtering could not be the same as the filtering used for full-length reads. Sequences were annotated with PyIR, a Python wrapper for IgBLAST v1.9, using IMGT germline references to assign V/J genes and CDR3. Any read was removed if the V/J assignment was weak (E-value above 1e-6), the CDR3 was missing, or the read contained stop codons, out-of-frame junctions, or ambiguous translated residues. V3J clonotypes were defined as sequences sharing an identical inferred V gene, J gene, and CDR3 amino acid sequence. To compute the percentage overlap between repertoires, the number of shared unique clonotypes was divided by the size of the smaller repertoire. Richness of each repertoire was evaluated using RTK rarefaction, the Chao1 estimator, and Recon v2.1 estimates of unobserved clonotypes. Generation probabilities for all TCRbeta clonotypes obtained by the gDNA method from a handful of donors were computed using OLGA. TCRdb retrieved this table from immuneACCESS and kept in-frame rearrangements only. Not all clones are present; in checked studies, unresolved V genes account for under half, and no reason is known for the remainder. V, J and clone size derive from that table, while D and trimming were established from the DNA sequence. Counted in this sample were under 350,000 clones; around 90% of them appeared once. The ten largest clones capture under 20% of the sample.

Healthy HIV-negative adults with no recently reported acute infections or vaccinations were included as donors. Every donor was a Caucasian adult residing in Nashville, Tennessee, USA. CD8 memory samples consisted of magnetically selected CD45RO+ cells combined with CCR7-negative CD45RA+ effector memory (TemRA) cells. After blood collection by leukapheresis, PBMCs were isolated using Ficoll-Histopaque density gradient centrifugation and then cryopreserved in the vapor phase of liquid nitrogen. Purity and quantity of every magnetically sorted T cell population were checked by analytical flow cytometry. Genomic DNA was isolated from each sorted fraction and quantified by UV absorbance on a Nanodrop 2000c. Per the germline V gene (reference sequence), GTSNPN is the CDR1 and SVGIG is the CDR2. From cysteine to phenylalanine, the CDR3 is 15 amino acids long. Just the 45-base CDR3 DNA is kept, in frame starting at base 1. Relative to germline, V is 2 bases shorter and J is 10 bases shorter, with 18 bases between their ends.

Comment on this clone: The target of this receptor is not known. Base qualities were left out, and no much larger clone turns up one base away.

The V and J segments used are TRBV30 and TRBJ1-6, with the D gene uncertain. The sequencing sample was made of memory CD8+ T cells sorted from blood. Read against the paper, the sample's cell subset or site label means: CD45RO+ cells pooled with CCR7-negative TemRA cells. The sequence derives from a man aged 18 to 35 in good health. For the CDR3, the sequence is CAWSLLAPIDSPLHF. At the DNA level, the sequence is TGTGCCTGGAGTCTTTTGGCCCCCATTGACTCACCCCTCCACTTT.